Each of the 27 T cell receptor beta chains below was sequenced from the same sample in a study of blood T cell repertoires in COVID-19. Some clones are missing from TCRdb's copy, which holds only in-frame ones; the method was immunoSEQ multiplex PCR. This sample has hundreds of thousands of clones; roughly 90% occur once, and the top ten carry around 10%. The sequenced sample was peripheral blood. These receptors originate from a woman aged 25-40 years with COVID-19, enrolled during active disease.

The chain employs TRBV14 and TRBJ2-7, with D hard to call. This CDR3 has 12 amino acids. Germline lookup yields CDR1 SGHDN and CDR2 FVKESK. The V end was cut by 1 base, the J end by 7 bases, with 8 bases between. CDR3 sequence reads: CASSQVTGEQYF. The CDR3, as DNA: TGTGCCAGCAGCCAAGTAACCGGGGAGCAGTACTTC.

The chain employs TRBV7-6 and TRBJ1-3; D is undetermined. Trimming took off 0 bases at V and 0 bases at J, with 6 bases between the two ends. In germline, CDR1 is SGHVS, CDR2 FNYEAQ. The CDR3 extends over 15 amino acids. The CDR3 region has the DNA TGTGCCAGCAGCTTAGCGGGCCACTCTGGAAACACCATATATTTT. Its protein product is CASSLAGHSGNTIYF.

Comments on this clone: At one end the junction does not follow the germline gene, possibly because of a read error. The chain combines TRBV4-3 with TRBJ2-5, with TRBD2 matching over 13 bases. The CDR3 loop spans 16 amino acids. Germline CDR1 reads LGHNA; CDR2 reads YSLEER. The CDR3 loop is CANSQDRTSGSETQYF. Written as DNA, the CDR3 is TGCGCCAACAGCCAAGATCGGACTAGCGGGAGTGAGACCCAGTACTTC.

The chain joins TRBV28 to TRBJ2-7; D is possibly TRBD2 (6 bases). The CDR3 is 12 amino acids. V was trimmed by 8 bases and J by 6 bases, leaving 14 bases between them. Germline V gene sequence: CDR1 MDHEN, CDR2 SYDVKM. The CDR3 DNA follows: TGTGCCAGCCGCGCCGGAGGGTTCGAGCAGTACTTC. Encoded protein: CASRAGGFEQYF.

The chain uses TRBV19 and TRBJ1-1, with D possibly TRBD1 on 5 matching bases. Germline-derived CDR1 and CDR2 are LNHDA and SQIVND (reference sequence). CDR3 length: 14 amino acids. The germline V and J ends were trimmed by 9 bases and 1 base, with 15 bases remaining between them. The CDR3 region has the DNA TGTGCCAGCCGACTCCAGGGAAGGAACACTGAAGCTTTCTTT. Protein sequence: CASRLQGRNTEAFF.

This clone was counted once. V is TRBV24-1 and J is TRBJ2-1, with D unclear. Trimming stripped 5 bases from V and 2 bases from J, with 9 bases between. Germline assignment: CDR1 KGHDR and CDR2 SFDVKD. The CDR3 covers 14 residues. This CDR3 is CATSGQEPYNEQFF. The CDR3 DNA reads as TGTGCCACCAGTGGCCAGGAACCCTACAATGAGCAGTTCTTC.

The chain uses TRBV15 and TRBJ1-6, with D uncertain. The V end lost 5 bases, the J end lost 7 bases, and 12 bases lay between the germline ends. Per germline, CDR1 LNHNV and CDR2 YYDKDF (reference sequence). The CDR3 extends over 14 amino acids. The CDR3 DNA reads as TGTGCCACCAGCCTGAGGGCGGGGAATTCACCCCTCCACTTT. This sequence encodes CATSLRAGNSPLHF. The full variable domain, rest sourced from reference TRBV15 and TRBJ1-6, is DAMVIQNPRYQVTQFGKPVTLSCSQTLNHNVMYWYQQKSSQAPKLLFHYYDKDFNNEADTPDNFQSRRPNTSFCFLDIRSPGLGDTAMYLCATSLRAGNSPLHFGNGTRLTVT.

Here the CDR3 DNA reads TGTGCCTGGAGTCCTCGGACTAGCGGGAGACCCTACGAGCAGTACTTC. Protein: CAWSPRTSGRPYEQYF. This rearrangement joins TRBV30 to TRBJ2-7; TRBD2 matches at 13 bases. V lost 2 bases to trimming and J lost 2 bases; unmatched junction nucleotides: 6. Per germline, CDR1 GTSNPN and CDR2 SVGIG (reference sequence). The CDR3 extends over 16 amino acids.

This rearrangement joins TRBV27 to TRBJ2-7, with a possible D match to TRBD1 (6 bases). The CDR3 is 12 amino acids. Germline CDR1 and CDR2: MNHEY and SMNVEV (reference sequence). The ends were cut back, 4 bases at V and 6 bases at J, with 10 bases in the middle. CDR3 residues: CASSSAGVEQYF. The CDR3 coding sequence is TGTGCCAGCAGTTCCGCAGGGGTCGAGCAGTACTTC.

J is TRBJ2-1 and V is TRBV6-2 or TRBV6-3; 7 bases align to TRBD2. The V segment lost 5 bases and the J segment 2 bases; nucleotides outside the gene matches: 15. Germline V gives CDR1 MNHEY, CDR2 SVGEGT. This CDR3 is 18 amino acids long. The CDR3 DNA reads as TGTGCCAGCAGTAAAGGAGGGAGCGCGGGAGACGCCTACAATGAGCAGTTCTTC. This encodes CASSKGGSAGDAYNEQFF.

The V call is TRBV4-1, the J call TRBJ2-1, with 8 bases fitting TRBD2. CDR3 length: 15 amino acids. Germline V gene data show CDR1 as MGHRA and CDR2 as YSYEKL. The junction had 5 bases not matched to a gene; V was cut back by 2 bases and J by 5 bases. For the CDR3, the DNA is TGCGCCAGCAGCCAAACGGGAGGGCCCCACAATGAGCAGTTCTTC. Translated: CASSQTGGPHNEQFF.

V is TRBV29-1 and J is TRBJ2-7, with D possibly being TRBD2 (6 bases). The CDR3 extends over 13 amino acids. V was clipped by 7 bases and J by 3 bases, with 16 bases between them. Germline values: CDR1 SQVTM, CDR2 ANQGSEA. The CDR3 DNA follows: TGCAGCGCTACTCGGGACGGGGGCTACGAGCAGTACTTC. It yields the protein CSATRDGGYEQYF.

This chain uses TRBV4-3 with TRBJ1-2; 7 bases agree with TRBD1. From germline, CDR1 is LGHNA and CDR2 YSLEER. This CDR3 is 14 amino acids long. Trimming at V came to 0 bases and at J to 5 bases, leaving 3 bases not matched to a gene. CDR3 protein: CASSQEGTAYGYTF. CDR3 coding DNA: TGCGCCAGCAGCCAAGAAGGGACAGCTTATGGCTACACCTTC.

This clone was picked up one time. The V gene is TRBV25-1, the J gene TRBJ2-2, with 7 nucleotides matching TRBD2. V lost 4 bases, J lost 2 bases, and 7 bases stayed unmatched. The CDR3 contains 16 residues. Germline CDR1 reads MGHDK; CDR2 reads SYGVNS. The CDR3 sequence: CASSATGTINTGELFF. The CDR3 DNA reads as TGTGCCAGCAGTGCCACCGGGACTATTAACACCGGGGAGCTGTTTTTT.

The chain combines TRBV9 with TRBJ2-7; D remains ambiguous. Deletions cut 5 bases from V and 2 bases from J, with 5 bases between. The CDR3 runs 11 residues. Germline assignment: CDR1 SGDLS and CDR2 YYNGEE. CDR3 residues: CASSDTYEQYF. For the CDR3, the DNA is TGTGCCAGCAGTGACACCTACGAGCAGTACTTC. Combining the CDR3 with reference TRBV9 and TRBJ2-7 gives the whole variable domain DSGVTQTPKHLITATGQRVTLRCSPRSGDLSVYWYQQSLDQGLQFLIQYYNGEERAKGNILERFSAQQFPDLHSELNLSSLELGDSALYFCASSDTYEQYFGPGTRLTVT.

The CDR3 region is CSAQFDETQYF. In nucleotides, the CDR3 is TGCAGTGCACAGTTCGACGAGACCCAGTACTTC. This chain links TRBV20-1 with TRBJ2-5; D gene uncertain. Trimming took 6 bases from V and 5 from J, leaving 10 bases between them. The CDR3 consists of 11 residues. CDR1 is DFQATT and CDR2 is SNEGSKA in the germline V gene (reference sequence).

This chain uses TRBV19 with TRBJ2-7; 8 bases line up with TRBD1. The V and J ends lost 8 bases and 3 bases, in that order; junction bases with no gene match: 0. The CDR3 spans 11 residues. Germline V lookup: CDR1 LNHDA, CDR2 SQIVND (reference sequence). CDR3 loop: CASGQGYEQYF. The CDR3 DNA is TGTGCCAGTGGACAGGGCTACGAGCAGTACTTC.

The chain's CDR3 is CASSHPPAYNEQFF. CDR3 nucleotides: TGTGCCAGCAGCCATCCCCCGGCCTACAATGAGCAGTTCTTC. The rearrangement joins TRBV5-5 to TRBJ2-1, with D hard to call. The CDR3 runs to 14 residues. V was shortened by 4 bases and J by 2 bases, with 10 bases between the two germline ends. Germline-derived CDR1 and CDR2 are SGHKS and YYEKEE (reference sequence).

This clone was observed once. One end of the junction fails to match germline, which may point to a read error. The rearrangement uses TRBV7-7 and TRBJ2-5, with 9 bases matching TRBD1. From germline, CDR1 is SSHAT and CDR2 FNYEAQ (reference sequence). The CDR3 sequence is 15 residues long. CDR3 amino acids: CASSRAGTGQETQYF. The CDR3 DNA sequence: TGTGCTAGCAGCCGCGCCGGGACAGGGCAAGAGACCCAGTACTTC.

The CDR3 sequence: CASSQETSGNIQYF. CDR3 DNA: TGTGCCAGCAGCCAGGAAACTAGCGGAAACATTCAGTACTTC. V usage is TRBV3-1 (or the pseudogene TRBV3-2) and J usage is TRBJ2-4; 8 bases align to TRBD2. Trimming removed 3 bases from V and 6 bases from J; junction bases left unmatched: 4. The germline CDR1 and CDR2 sequences are LGHDT and YNNKEL (reference sequence). CDR3 size: 14 residues.

The J gene is TRBJ1-3, the V gene TRBV7-9; 7 positions match TRBD1. The CDR3 contains 15 residues. Germline V gene sequence: CDR1 SEHNR, CDR2 FQNEAQ (reference sequence). V lost 7 bases and J lost 4; bases outside the gene matches: 10. CDR3 in DNA: TGTGCCAGCACCCCGGGACAGTTCCGCGGAAACACCATATATTTT. Translated, it gives CASTPGQFRGNTIYF.

The V and J genes are TRBV7-2 and TRBJ2-7, with TRBD1 matching over 9 bases. The CDR3 loop spans 17 amino acids. Germline trimming cut 5 bases from V and 0 bases from J; bases unmatched to any gene: 11. Germline assignment: CDR1 SGHTA and CDR2 FQGNSA. The CDR3, as DNA: TGTGCCAGCAGCCACAGGAGGGACAGGGCTAGCTCCTACGAGCAGTACTTC. It codes for CASSHRRDRASSYEQYF.

This clone was seen once. The CDR3 sequence is CASSFSRKETQYF. The CDR3 nucleotides are TGTGCCAGCAGTTTTTCGCGGAAAGAGACCCAGTACTTC. This chain links TRBV27 with TRBJ2-5; the D is unclear. V was pared by 3 bases and J by 3 bases, with 8 bases between. Germline V gene sequence: CDR1 MNHEY, CDR2 SMNVEV (reference sequence). The CDR3 totals 13 residues.

The V and J genes are TRBV27 and TRBJ1-5, with 9 bases matching TRBD1. Germline-derived CDR1 and CDR2 are MNHEY and SMNVEV (reference sequence). This CDR3 has 15 amino acids. V shed 5 bases, J shed 4 bases, and the junction held 6 bases outside the gene matches. For the CDR3, the DNA is TGTGCCAGCAGTGTAGGGACAGGGACGAATCAGCCCCAGCATTTT. Translated, it gives CASSVGTGTNQPQHF.

This rearrangement joins TRBV5-1 to TRBJ2-1; D possibly corresponds to TRBD2 (6 bases). This CDR3 comprises 13 residues. V was trimmed by 0 bases and J by 9 bases, leaving 10 bases between them. Per germline, CDR1 SGHRS and CDR2 YFSETQ. This chain's CDR3 is CASSLESGVEQFF. For the CDR3, the DNA is TGCGCCAGCAGCTTGGAGTCGGGAGTTGAGCAGTTCTTC. Complete variable domain (other parts from reference TRBV5-1 and TRBJ2-1): KAGVTQTPRYLIKTRGQQVTLSCSPISGHRSVSWYQQTPGQGLQFLFEYFSETQRNKGNFPGRFSGRQFSNSRSEMNVSTLELGDSALYLCASSLESGVEQFFGPGTRLTVL.

This chain links TRBV3-1 (or the pseudogene TRBV3-2) with TRBJ2-3; 8 bases fit TRBD2. The germline CDR1 and CDR2 sequences are LGHDT and YNNKEL (reference sequence). The junction had 3 bases not matched to a gene; V was cut back by 4 bases and J by 0 bases. The CDR3 totals 15 residues. The CDR3 loop reads CASSPLAGSTDTQYF. Here the CDR3 DNA reads TGTGCCAGCAGCCCCCTAGCGGGTAGCACAGATACGCAGTATTTT.

This clone appeared a single time. This chain links TRBV9 with TRBJ1-2; D gene ambiguous. Germline V lookup: CDR1 SGDLS, CDR2 YYNGEE. V lost 3 bases to trimming and J lost 2 bases, with 11 bases between them. CDR3 size: 14 residues. CDR3 amino acids: CASSGDTYNYGYTF. CDR3 nucleotides: TGTGCCAGCAGCGGAGACACCTACAACTATGGCTACACCTTC.